Listed here is a single T cell receptor (beta chain). This clonotype was seen repeatedly, ten times or more. The clone's antigen remains unknown. No clone much larger than this one lies a single base away; base qualities are absent. The entry originates in a study of T cells in Graves' hyperthyroidism and ophthalmopathy (dated by TCRdb to the late 2010s). The study in broad terms: Peripheral blood was sampled at the time of initial diagnosis, prior to any treatment. Following sampling, methimazole starting at 30 mg daily was given to hyperthyroidism patients, and high-dose intravenous methylprednisolone was given to ophthalmopathy patients. In addition, the study compared T-cell repertoires in thyroid tissue and in blood from about 6 Graves' hyperthyroidism patients. A discovery cohort of roughly 96 patients, approximately 44 with Graves' ophthalmopathy and fewer than 65 with stable Graves' hyperthyroidism, was used to find distinguishing TCR V-J signatures. The 100 discovery patients were divided at random into training and test sets in a 7:3 ratio. The paper describes TCR Vbeta CDR3 sequencing of more than 120 peripheral blood samples, made up of roughly 45 ophthalmopathy patients, roughly 75 hyperthyroidism patients and 17 progressor patients. Prospective prediction of ophthalmopathy was tested in an independent validation cohort of approximately 18 hyperthyroidism patients and some 17 patients who later progressed to ophthalmopathy.

Amplification of TCR beta CDR3 regions was carried out from RNA transcripts. The TCR CDR3 was subjected to a first round of RT-PCR using the HTBI primer set and the Qiagen OneStep RT-PCR kit. Libraries were constructed in a second round of multiplex PCR, after which size selection and purification were carried out. Sequencing of the libraries was done on an Illumina HiSeq2000 using paired-end 100 bp reads. The authors processed their data as follows. SOAPnuke was used to process the raw data, with reads discarded if the reads contained adapters or uncalled bases, had a mean Phred below 15, or lacked an exact constant-primer or identifier match. COPE v1.2.5 was used to merge high-quality paired reads, and clonotypes were defined as unique nucleotide sequences. MiTCR v1.1 was used to align the clonotypes against IMGT TRBV, TRBD and TRBJ reference segments. The analysis was restricted to V-J combinations with a frequency above 0.0001, which together covered roughly 99% of the repertoires. The TCS score was defined as F50 (clonal expansion) divided by E x V (chaos), with BLOSUM62-based TCRdist calculated between CDR3 peptides within each V-J. Welch's t-statistics and random forest reduced around 510 V-J features to around 14, which were used in a naive Bayes classifier (R e1071). Starting from the raw public reads, TCRdb applied fastp trimming at Q25, assembled clones with MiXCR and retained in-frame beta chains. Each record represents a unique CDR3 protein, reported with the most common genes and DNA among its rows. The V and J calls reflect TCRdb's pipeline rather than the authors' work. Recorded for this sample are about 350,000 distinct CDR3 sequences; roughly 13% of them occurred a single time. The biggest ten clones account for around 24% of the sample.

Deletion took 5 bases off V and 1 base off J, with a span of 11 bases between the germline ends. The CDR3, from cysteine to phenylalanine, totals 14 residues. The only DNA kept is the CDR3, 42 bases in frame from the first base. Based on the germline V gene (reference sequence), the CDR1 and CDR2 sequences are DFQATT and SNEGSKA. Graves' hyperthyroidism was defined as stable when no progression to ophthalmopathy occurred over 18 months of follow-up. The hyperthyroidism patients were between 18 and 65 years old and newly diagnosed, with a disease duration of less than 2 months. Patients with uncontrolled infections, other autoimmune diseases, pregnancy or lactation were excluded. Diagnoses were based on clinical symptoms, serum thyroxine and TRAb, thyroid ultrasound and orbital computed tomography. PBMCs were isolated from 10 ml of fresh peripheral blood by Ficoll-Paque density gradient centrifugation. Total RNA was extracted with Trizol reagent, and quality was checked on an Agilent 2100 Bioanalyzer.

Beyond this particular receptor, the publication reports: In cross-validation, a model built on a 13 V-J signature told ophthalmopathy apart from stable hyperthyroidism with approximately 90% sensitivity and roughly 81% specificity, and in testing the same model reached 80%/75%. In validation, the model predicted progression to ophthalmopathy a median of roughly six months before onset, with about 71% sensitivity and about 72% specificity. Sample size was not statistically predetermined, and blinding of investigators to group allocation was not performed. Most expanded thyroid clonotypes (frequency above 0.001) were also detected in blood, a finding suggesting that blood repertoires may reflect thyroid immune responses.

The source is a woman under 40 with Graves' hyperthyroidism. The sample was blood. The V and J genes are TRBV20-1 and TRBJ2-2; the D gene identity is not certain. The DNA is TGCAGTGCTTCTAGATTAGGGAACACCGGGGAGCTGTTTTTT. Its protein reads: CSASRLGNTGELFF.